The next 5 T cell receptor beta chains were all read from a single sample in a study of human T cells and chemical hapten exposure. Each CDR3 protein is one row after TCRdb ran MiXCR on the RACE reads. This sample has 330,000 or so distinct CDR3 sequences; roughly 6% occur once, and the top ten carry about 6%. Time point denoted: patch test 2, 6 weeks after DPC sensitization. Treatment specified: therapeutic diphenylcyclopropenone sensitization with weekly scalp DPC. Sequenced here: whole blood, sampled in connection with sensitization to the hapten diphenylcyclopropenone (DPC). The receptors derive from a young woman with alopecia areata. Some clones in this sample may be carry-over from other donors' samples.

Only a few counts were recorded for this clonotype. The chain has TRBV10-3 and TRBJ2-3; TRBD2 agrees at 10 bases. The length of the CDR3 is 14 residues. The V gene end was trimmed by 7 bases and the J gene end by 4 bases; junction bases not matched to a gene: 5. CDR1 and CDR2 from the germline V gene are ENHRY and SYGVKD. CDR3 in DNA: TGTGCCATCAAAAGCGGGGGGGCCCCAGATACGCAGTATTTT. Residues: CAIKSGGAPDTQYF.

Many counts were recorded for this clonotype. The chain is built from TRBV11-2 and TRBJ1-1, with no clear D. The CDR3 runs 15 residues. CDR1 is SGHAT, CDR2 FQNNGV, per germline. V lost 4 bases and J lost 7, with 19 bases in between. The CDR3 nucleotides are TGTGCCAGCAGCTCTCCCAGAGCACGGAGAGTTGAAGCTTTCTTT. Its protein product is CASSSPRARRVEAFF.

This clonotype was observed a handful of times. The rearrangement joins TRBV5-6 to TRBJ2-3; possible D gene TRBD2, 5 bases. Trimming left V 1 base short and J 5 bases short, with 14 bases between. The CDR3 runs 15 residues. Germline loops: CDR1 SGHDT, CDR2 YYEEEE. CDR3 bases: TGTGCCAGCAGCTTGAGGGCGGGCGACGGAGATACGCAGTATTTT. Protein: CASSLRAGDGDTQYF.

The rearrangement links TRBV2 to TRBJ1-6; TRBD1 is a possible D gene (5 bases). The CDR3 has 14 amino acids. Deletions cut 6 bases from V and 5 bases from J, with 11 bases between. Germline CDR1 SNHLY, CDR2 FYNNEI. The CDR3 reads CASRGLANNSPLHF. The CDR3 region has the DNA TGTGCCAGCAGGGGACTGGCGAATAATTCACCCCTCCACTTT.

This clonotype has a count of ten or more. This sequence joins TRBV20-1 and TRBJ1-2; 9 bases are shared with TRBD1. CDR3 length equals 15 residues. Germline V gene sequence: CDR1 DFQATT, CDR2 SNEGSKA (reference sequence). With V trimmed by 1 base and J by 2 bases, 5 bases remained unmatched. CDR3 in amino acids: CSARVRDRENYGYTF. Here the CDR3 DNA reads TGCAGTGCTAGAGTTCGGGACAGGGAGAACTATGGCTACACCTTC.